This T cell receptor beta chain originates from a study of shared clonotypes between healthy human individuals. Whole-study results and caveats: Clonotypes which were not shared had lower generation probabilities than clonotypes that all four donors shared.

As concerns this clone: Its matching antigen is unknown.

Authors' data handling: Junction-only immunoSEQ data arrived without quality scores, meaning filtering differed. Profiled with immunoSEQ multiplex PCR; TCRdb holds only in-frame clones, not every one. V and J calls and clone size follow that table, whereas D and trimming were derived from the DNA. The sample lists about 330,000 clones, around 87% occurring once. This CDR3 region has 11 residues. The V gene lost 4 bases and the J gene lost 4 bases, with 6 bases spanning the gap. Germline CDR1 and CDR2: DFQATT and SNEGSKA (reference sequence). Every one of the donors was a Caucasian adult that lived in Nashville, Tennessee. CD8 memory cells included CD45RO+ cells plus CCR7-negative CD45RA+ TemRA cells.

The sequenced sample consisted of memory CD8+ T cells sorted from blood. Subset given: CD45RO+ cells pooled with CCR7-negative TemRA cells. The genes are TRBV20-1 and TRBJ2-3; a possible D gene is TRBD2 (6 bases). This clonotype was sampled from a man aged 18 to 35 in good health. In DNA, the CDR3 is TGCAGTGCTACGGGGGCAGATACGCAGTATTTT. It specifies CSATGADTQYF.